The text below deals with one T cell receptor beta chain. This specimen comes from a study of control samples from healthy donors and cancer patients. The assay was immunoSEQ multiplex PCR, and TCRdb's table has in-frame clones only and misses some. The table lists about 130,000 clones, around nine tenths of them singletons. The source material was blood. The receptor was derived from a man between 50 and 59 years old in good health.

In nucleotides, the CDR3 is TGTGCCAGCAGTACAGAGACAGTATCCCTTAGGGAGCAGTTCTTC. It encodes CASSTETVSLREQFF. The chain couples TRBV6-2 or TRBV6-3 to TRBJ2-1; D might be TRBD1 (5 bases). Germline V lookup: CDR1 MNHEY, CDR2 SVGEGT. The CDR3 has 15 amino acids. The V end was cut by 5 bases, the J end by 10 bases, with 21 bases between.